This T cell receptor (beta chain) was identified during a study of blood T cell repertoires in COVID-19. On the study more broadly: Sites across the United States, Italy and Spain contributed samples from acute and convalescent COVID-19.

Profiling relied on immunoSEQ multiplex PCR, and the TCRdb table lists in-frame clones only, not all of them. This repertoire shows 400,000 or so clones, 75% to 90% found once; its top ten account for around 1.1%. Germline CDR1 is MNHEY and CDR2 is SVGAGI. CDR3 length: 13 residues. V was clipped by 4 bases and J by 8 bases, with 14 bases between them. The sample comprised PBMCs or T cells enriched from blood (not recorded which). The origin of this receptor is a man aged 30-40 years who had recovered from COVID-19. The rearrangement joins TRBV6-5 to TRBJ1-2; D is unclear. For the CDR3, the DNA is TGTGCCAGCAGTTCGGGCCTGGGAGGAGGCTACACCTTC. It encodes CASSSGLGGGYTF.